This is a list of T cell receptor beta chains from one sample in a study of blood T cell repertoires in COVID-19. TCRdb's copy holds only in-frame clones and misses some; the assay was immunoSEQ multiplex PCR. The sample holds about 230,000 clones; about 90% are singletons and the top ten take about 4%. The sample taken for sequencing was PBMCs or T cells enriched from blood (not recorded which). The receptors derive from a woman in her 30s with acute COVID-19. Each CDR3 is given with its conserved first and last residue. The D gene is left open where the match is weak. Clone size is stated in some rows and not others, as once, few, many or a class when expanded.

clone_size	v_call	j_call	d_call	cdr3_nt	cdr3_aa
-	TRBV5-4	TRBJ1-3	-	TGTGCCAGCAGCCGGAACAGGGACGCTGGAAACACCATATATTTT	CASSRNRDAGNTIYF
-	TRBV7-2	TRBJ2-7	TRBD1	TGTGCCAGCAGCCGGGACAGGTTCTCCTACGAGCAGTACTTC	CASSRDRFSYEQYF
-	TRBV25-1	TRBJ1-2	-	TGTGCCAGCAGTGAGCCGGAGGGTTTTAAGCCCGGGGTTTACACCTTC	CASSEPEGFKPGVYTF
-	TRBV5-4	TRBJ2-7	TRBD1	TGTGCCAGCAGCGGGTGGGACAGCCCAGAGCAGTACTTC	CASSGWDSPEQYF
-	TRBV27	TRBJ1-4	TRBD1	TGTGCCAGCAGTTCAAGGACAGGGGGGGATGAAAAACTGTTTTTT	CASSSRTGGDEKLFF
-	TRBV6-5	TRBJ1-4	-	TGTGCCAGCAGTTACTCCCCAGGGGCAGGTGAAAAACTGTTTTTT	CASSYSPGAGEKLFF
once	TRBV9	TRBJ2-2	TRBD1	TGTGCCAGCAGCGTAGAATCAGGGGGTATTAACACCGGGGAGCTGTTTTTT	CASSVESGGINTGELFF
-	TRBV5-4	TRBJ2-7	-	TGTGCCAGCAGCTTGGGAGACAGGTACGAGCAGTACTTC	CASSLGDRYEQYF
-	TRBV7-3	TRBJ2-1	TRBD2	TGTGCCAGCAGCGAGACTAGCGGATGGTACAATGAGCAGTTCTTC	CASSETSGWYNEQFF
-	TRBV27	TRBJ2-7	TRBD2	TGTGCCAGCAGTCCGGTTATTCTAGCGGGGTTCTCCTACGAGCAGTACTTC	CASSPVILAGFSYEQYF
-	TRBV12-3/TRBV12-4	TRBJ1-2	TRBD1	TGTGCCAGCAGCGGGACAGGGTATGGCTACACCTTC	CASSGTGYGYTF
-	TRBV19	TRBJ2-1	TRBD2	TGTGCCAGTAGTATAGTTTCAGCGGGGGGGCCCCACAATGAGCAGTTCTTC	CASSIVSAGGPHNEQFF
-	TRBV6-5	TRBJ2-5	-	TGTGCCAGCAGTCGGACTTTACAAGAGACCCAGTACTTC	CASSRTLQETQYF
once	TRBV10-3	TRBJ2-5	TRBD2	TGTGCCATCAGTGGGGGTCCCAGCGGGGGCAGATACCAAGAGACCCAGTACTTC	CAISGGPSGGRYQETQYF
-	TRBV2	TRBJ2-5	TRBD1	TGTGCCAGCAGAGACAGGGTCTTCCAAGAGACCCAGTACTTC	CASRDRVFQETQYF
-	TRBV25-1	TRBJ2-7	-	TGTGCCAGCAGTAAGGAGACAGACTCTTACGAGCAGTACTTC	CASSKETDSYEQYF